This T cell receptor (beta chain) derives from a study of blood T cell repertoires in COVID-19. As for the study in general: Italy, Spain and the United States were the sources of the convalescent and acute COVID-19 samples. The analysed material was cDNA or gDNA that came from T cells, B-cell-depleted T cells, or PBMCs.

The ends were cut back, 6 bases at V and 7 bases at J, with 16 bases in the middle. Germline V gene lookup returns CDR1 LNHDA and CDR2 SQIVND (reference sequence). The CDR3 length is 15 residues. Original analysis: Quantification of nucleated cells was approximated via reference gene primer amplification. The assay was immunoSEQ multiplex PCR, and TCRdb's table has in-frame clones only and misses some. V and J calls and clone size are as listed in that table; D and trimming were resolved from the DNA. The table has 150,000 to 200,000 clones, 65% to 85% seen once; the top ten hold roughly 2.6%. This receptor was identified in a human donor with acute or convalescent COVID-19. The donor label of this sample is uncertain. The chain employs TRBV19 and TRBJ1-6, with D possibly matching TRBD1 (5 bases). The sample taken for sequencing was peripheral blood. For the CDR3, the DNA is TGTGCCAGTAGGGGGAGCGGGACTGAAAATTCACCCCTCCACTTT. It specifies CASRGSGTENSPLHF.